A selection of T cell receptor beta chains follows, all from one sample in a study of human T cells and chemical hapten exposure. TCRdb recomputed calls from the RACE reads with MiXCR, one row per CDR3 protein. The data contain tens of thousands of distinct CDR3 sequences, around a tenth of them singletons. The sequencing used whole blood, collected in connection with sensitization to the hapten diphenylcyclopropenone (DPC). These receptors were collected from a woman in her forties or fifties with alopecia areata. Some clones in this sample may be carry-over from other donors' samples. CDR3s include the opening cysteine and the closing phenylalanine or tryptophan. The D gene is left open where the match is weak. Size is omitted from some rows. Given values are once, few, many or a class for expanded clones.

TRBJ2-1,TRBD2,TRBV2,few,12,TGTGCCTCCAGGCGGGAGGAGGATGAGCAGTTCTTC,CASRREEDEQFF
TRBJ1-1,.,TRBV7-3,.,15,TGTGCCAGCAGCCCTACAACAGGACCCAACACTGAAGCTTTCTTT,CASSPTTGPNTEAFF
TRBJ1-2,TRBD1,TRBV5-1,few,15,TGCGCCAGCAGCCTACCGACAGGGGCCAACTATGGCTACACCTTC,CASSLPTGANYGYTF
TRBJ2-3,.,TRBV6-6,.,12,TGTGCCAGCAGTTATGCCACAGATACGCAGTATTTT,CASSYATDTQYF
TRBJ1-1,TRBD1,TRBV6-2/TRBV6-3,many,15,TGTGCCAGCAGTGAGGGACAGACCATGAACACTGAAGCTTTCTTT,CASSEGQTMNTEAFF
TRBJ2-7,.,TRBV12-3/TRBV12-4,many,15,TGTGCCAGCAGTTTTGGGGCGGGTGCCCGTGGAGAGCAGTACTTC,CASSFGAGARGEQYF
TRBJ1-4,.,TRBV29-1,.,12,TGCAGCGTCAGACAGGCGGGCGAAAAACTGTTTTTT,CSVRQAGEKLFF
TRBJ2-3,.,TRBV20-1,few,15,TGCAGTGCTAGAGAGAGGGGGGCGAGCACAGATACGCAGTATTTT,CSARERGASTDTQYF
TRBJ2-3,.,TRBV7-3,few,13,TGTGCCAGCAGCTTTAGTGAACCAGATACGCAGTATTTT,CASSFSEPDTQYF
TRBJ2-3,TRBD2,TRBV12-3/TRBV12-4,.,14,TGTGCCAGCAGGAGTCTAGCGGACACAGATACGCAGTATTTT,CASRSLADTDTQYF
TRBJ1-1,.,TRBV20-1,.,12,TGCAGTGTATCCGAGCGGAACACTGAAGCTTTCTTT,CSVSERNTEAFF
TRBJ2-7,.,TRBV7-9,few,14,TGTGCCAGCAGCCGCGGGACACCCTCCTACGAGCAGTACTTC,CASSRGTPSYEQYF
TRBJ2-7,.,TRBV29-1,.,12,TGCAGCGTTGAAAACAGGACGTACGAGCAGTACTTC,CSVENRTYEQYF
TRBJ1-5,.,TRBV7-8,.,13,TGTGCCAGCAGCCCAAGGGCAAATCAGCCCCAGCATTTT,CASSPRANQPQHF
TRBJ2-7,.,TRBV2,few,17,TGTGCCAGAGGGCGGGGGACAGGGCCAGGACTAGCGGCCGAGCAGTACTTC,CARGRGTGPGLAAEQYF
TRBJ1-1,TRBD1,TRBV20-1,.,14,TGCAGTGCTCAATCAGGGGGCGCGAGCACTGAAGCTTTCTTT,CSAQSGGASTEAFF
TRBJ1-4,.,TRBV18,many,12,TGTGCCAGCTCACTCCAAAGGGAAAAACTGTTTTTT,CASSLQREKLFF
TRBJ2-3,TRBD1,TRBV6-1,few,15,TGTGCCACATTACAGGGGGCACTGAGAAAAGATACGCAGTATTTT,CATLQGALRKDTQYF
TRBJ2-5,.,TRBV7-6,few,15,TGTGCCAGCAGCTTAGCGCTTGGGACTCAAGAGACCCAGTACTTC,CASSLALGTQETQYF
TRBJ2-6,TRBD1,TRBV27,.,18,TGTGCCAGCAGTTTATCAGGGACAGGGTTGAAGGGGGCCAACGTCCTGACTTTC,CASSLSGTGLKGANVLTF
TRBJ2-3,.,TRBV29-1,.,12,TGCGGCTGGTGGGGGAGTACAGATACGCAGTATTTT,CGWWGSTDTQYF
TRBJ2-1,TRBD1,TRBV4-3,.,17,TGCGCCAGCAGCCAACGTATCGCGTCAGGGGGCAAGTATGAGCAGTTCTTC,CASSQRIASGGKYEQFF
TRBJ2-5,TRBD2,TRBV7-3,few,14,TGTGCCAGCAGCTCCGCGGGGGGAGGGGAGACCCAGTACTTC,CASSSAGGGETQYF
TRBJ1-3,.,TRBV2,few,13,TGTGCCAGCAGCCCGGCCTCTGGAAACACCATATATTTT,CASSPASGNTIYF
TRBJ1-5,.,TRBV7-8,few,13,TGTGCCAGCAGCCCGTTTCTTAATCAGCCCCAGCATTTT,CASSPFLNQPQHF
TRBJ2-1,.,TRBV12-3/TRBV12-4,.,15,TGTGCCAGCAGTTTGGAGAGGAGCTCCTACAATGAGCAGTTCTTC,CASSLERSSYNEQFF
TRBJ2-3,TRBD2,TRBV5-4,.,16,TGTGCCAGCAGCTTGGGGACTAGCGGGGACACAGATACGCAGTATTTT,CASSLGTSGDTDTQYF
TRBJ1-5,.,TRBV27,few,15,TGTGCCAGCAGTGAAAATCACAGGCTTAATCAGCCCCAGCATTTT,CASSENHRLNQPQHF